What follows describes a single TCR beta chain. Its cognate antigen is unknown. Clones were sequenced by immunoSEQ multiplex PCR, and TCRdb holds only the in-frame ones, with some missing. The sample lists 350,000 to 500,000 clones, 90% seen once, with roughly 4.3% in the top ten. This sample was included in a study of Ad26.COV2.S vaccination and SARS-CoV-2 variants. Study-wide context: The COV1001 Ad26.COV2.S trial arm included the donor. General study points: Reportedly, after vaccination the spike-specific CD8+ and CD4+ T cell responses displayed substantial breadth. Breadth measured for non-spike TCRs was similar across vaccine and placebo recipients. Estimates derived from TCR breadth and depth analyses may have underestimated total T cell responses.

In germline, CDR1 is MNHNY, CDR2 SVGAGI (reference sequence). The germline V and J ends were trimmed by 0 bases and 9 bases, with 15 bases remaining between them. This CDR3 contains 14 residues. Treatment defined: 15 to 20 received Ad26.COV2.S at low or high dose, single or two shots; about 5 received placebo; per-sample allocation not given. The investigators took samples on day 63 after the first vaccine or placebo injection. This sequence was found in a person between 18 and 65 years old who received the Ad26.COV2.S COVID-19 vaccine or a placebo. The sequenced sample was peripheral blood, obtained in a trial of Ad26.COV2.S vaccine versus placebo. The chain recombines TRBV6-6 with TRBJ2-7; D is undetermined. CDR3 in DNA: TGTGCCAGCAGTTACTCGTCCAGGTTGGTGTGGCAGTACTTC. This gives the protein CASSYSSRLVWQYF.